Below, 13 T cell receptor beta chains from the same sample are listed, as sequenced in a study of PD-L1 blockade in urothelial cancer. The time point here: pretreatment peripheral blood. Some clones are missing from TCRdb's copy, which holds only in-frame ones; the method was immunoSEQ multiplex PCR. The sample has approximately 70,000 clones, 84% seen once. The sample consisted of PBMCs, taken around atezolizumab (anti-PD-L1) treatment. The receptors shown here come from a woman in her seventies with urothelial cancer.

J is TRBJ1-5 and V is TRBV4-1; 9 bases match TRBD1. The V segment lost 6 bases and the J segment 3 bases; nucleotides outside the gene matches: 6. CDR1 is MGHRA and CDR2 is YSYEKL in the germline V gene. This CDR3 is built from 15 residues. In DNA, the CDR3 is TGCGCCAGCAGGGCGGGACAGGGTACCAATCAGCCCCAGCATTTT. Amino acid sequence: CASRAGQGTNQPQHF.

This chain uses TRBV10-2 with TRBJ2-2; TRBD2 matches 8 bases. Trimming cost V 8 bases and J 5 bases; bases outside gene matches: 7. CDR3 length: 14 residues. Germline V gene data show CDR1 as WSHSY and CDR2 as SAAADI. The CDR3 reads CASRAPGGTGELFF. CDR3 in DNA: TGCGCCAGCCGGGCCCCGGGAGGGACCGGGGAGCTGTTTTTT.

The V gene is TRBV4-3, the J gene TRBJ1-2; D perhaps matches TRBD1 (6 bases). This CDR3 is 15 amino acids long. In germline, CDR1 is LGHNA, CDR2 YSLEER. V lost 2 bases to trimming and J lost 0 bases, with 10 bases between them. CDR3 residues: CASSQTTGANYGYTF. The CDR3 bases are TGCGCCAGCAGCCAAACGACAGGAGCTAACTATGGCTACACCTTC.

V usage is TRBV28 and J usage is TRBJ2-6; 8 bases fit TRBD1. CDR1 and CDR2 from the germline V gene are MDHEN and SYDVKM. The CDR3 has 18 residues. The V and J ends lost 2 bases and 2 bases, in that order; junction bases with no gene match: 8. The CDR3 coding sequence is TGTGCCAGCAGTTTACGACGACCGGGACAGGCTGGGGCCAACGTCCTGACTTTC. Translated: CASSLRRPGQAGANVLTF. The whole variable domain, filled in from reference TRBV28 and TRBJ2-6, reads DVKVTQSSRYLVKRTGEKVFLECVQDMDHENMFWYRQDPGLGLRLIYFSYDVKMKEKGDIPEGYSVSREKKERFSLILESASTNQTSMYLCASSLRRPGQAGANVLTFGAGSRLTVL.

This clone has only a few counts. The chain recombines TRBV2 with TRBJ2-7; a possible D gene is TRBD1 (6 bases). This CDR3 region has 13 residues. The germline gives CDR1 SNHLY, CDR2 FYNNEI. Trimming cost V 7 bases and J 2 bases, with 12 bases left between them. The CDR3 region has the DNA TGTGCCAGCAAGGAGGACAGCACCTACGAGCAGTACTTC. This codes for CASKEDSTYEQYF.

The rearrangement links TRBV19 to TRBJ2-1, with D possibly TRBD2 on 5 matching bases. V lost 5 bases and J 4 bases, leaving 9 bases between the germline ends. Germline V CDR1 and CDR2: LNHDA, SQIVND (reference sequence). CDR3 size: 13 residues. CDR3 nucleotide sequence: TGTGCCAGTAGTGTTCTAGCTTACAATGAGCAGTTCTTC. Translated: CASSVLAYNEQFF.

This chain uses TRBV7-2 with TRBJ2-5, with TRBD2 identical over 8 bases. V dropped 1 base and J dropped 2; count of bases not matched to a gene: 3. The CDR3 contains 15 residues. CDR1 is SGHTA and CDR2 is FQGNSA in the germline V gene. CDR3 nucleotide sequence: TGTGCCAGCAGCTTAGTACTAGCGGTACAAGAGACCCAGTACTTC. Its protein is CASSLVLAVQETQYF. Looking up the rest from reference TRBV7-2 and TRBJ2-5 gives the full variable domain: GAGVSQSPSNKVTEKGKDVELRCDPISGHTALYWYRQSLGQGLEFLIYFQGNSAPDKSGLPSDRFSAERTGGSVSTLTIQRTQQEDSAVYLCASSLVLAVQETQYFGPGTRLLVL.

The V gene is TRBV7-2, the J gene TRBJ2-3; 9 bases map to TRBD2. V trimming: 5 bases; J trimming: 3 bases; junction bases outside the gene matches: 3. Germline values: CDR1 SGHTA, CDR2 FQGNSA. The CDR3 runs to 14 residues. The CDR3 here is CASSESGGTDTQYF. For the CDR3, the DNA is TGTGCCAGCAGCGAGAGCGGGGGGACAGATACGCAGTATTTT.

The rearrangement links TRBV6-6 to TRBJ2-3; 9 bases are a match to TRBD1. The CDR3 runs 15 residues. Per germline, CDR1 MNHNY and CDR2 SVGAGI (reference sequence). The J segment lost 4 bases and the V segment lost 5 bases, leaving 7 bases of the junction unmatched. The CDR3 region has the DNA TGTGCCAGCAGTACCCGCACAGGGGGCCCAGATACGCAGTATTTT. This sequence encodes CASSTRTGGPDTQYF.

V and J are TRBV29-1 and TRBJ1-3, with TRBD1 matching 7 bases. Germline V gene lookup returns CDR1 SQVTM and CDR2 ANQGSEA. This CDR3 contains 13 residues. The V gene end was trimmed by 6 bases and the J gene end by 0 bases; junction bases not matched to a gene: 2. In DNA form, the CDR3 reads TGCAGCGTGACAGGGACCTCTGGAAACACCATATATTTT. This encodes CSVTGTSGNTIYF.

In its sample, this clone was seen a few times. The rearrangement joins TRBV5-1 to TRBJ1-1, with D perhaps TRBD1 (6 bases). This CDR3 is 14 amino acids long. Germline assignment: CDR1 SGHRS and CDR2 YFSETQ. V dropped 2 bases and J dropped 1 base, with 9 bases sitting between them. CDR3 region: CASSLSGENTEAFF. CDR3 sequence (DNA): TGCGCCAGCAGCTTATCAGGGGAGAACACTGAAGCTTTCTTT.

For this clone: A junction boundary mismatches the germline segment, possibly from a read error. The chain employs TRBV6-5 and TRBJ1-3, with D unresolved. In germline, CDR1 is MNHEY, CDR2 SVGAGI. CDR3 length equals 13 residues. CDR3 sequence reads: CASSSPAGDTIYF. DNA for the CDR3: TGTGCCAGCAGCTCCCCCGCTGGAGACACCATATATTTT.

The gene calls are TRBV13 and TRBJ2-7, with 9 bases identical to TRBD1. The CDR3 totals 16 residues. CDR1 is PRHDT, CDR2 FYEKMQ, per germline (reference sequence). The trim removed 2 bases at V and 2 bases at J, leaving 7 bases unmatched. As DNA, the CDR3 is TGTGCCAGCAGCTTAATCTCCGGGACAGGGCCCTACGAGCAGTACTTC. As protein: CASSLISGTGPYEQYF.